The T cell receptor (beta chain) described here comes from a study of T cells after yellow fever vaccination. This clonotype occurred many times. No antigen is known for it. Findings of the study overall: Reappearance after the booster was seen for most primary-vaccination clones, at 95% to 97% CD4 and roughly 90% CD8.

The V gene lost 4 bases and the J gene lost 4 bases, with 15 bases spanning the gap. This CDR3 comprises 15 residues. Germline assignment: CDR1 SGHRS and CDR2 YFSETQ. By 5'RACE template switching, TCR cDNA was produced, with a universal primer site and UMIs added in the process. TCRdb itself ran the 5' RACE reads through MiXCR, one entry per CDR3 protein. The table shows 300,000 to 350,000 distinct CDR3 sequences, with 3% to 4.5% occurring only once. The chain carries TRBV5-1 and TRBJ2-1; D not certain. The sample was PBMCs, taken 5 days after the yellow fever booster vaccination. This sequence was found in a man aged 18 to 29 who received the YFV17D yellow fever vaccine. CDR3 protein: CASSPGRAGYNEQFF. CDR3 bases: TGCGCCAGCAGCCCGGGCCGCGCCGGGTACAATGAGCAGTTCTTC.